This T cell receptor (beta chain) was observed in a study of cytomegalovirus exposure and HLA in healthy donors. This clone was counted only a few times. Trimming took off 4 bases at V and 7 bases at J, with 16 bases between the two ends. Germline CDR1 reads MNHEY; CDR2 reads SVGAGI. This CDR3 has 14 residues. Vbeta (60) and Jbeta (13) primers were used in the PCR. Only in-frame clones appear in the TCRdb table, and some are missing; sequencing was by immunoSEQ multiplex PCR. The table has roughly 180,000 clones, roughly a tenth seen once; the top ten hold 1% to 1.5%. Source material: PBMCs. The chain combines TRBV6-5 with TRBJ1-2, with a possible D match to TRBD1 (5 bases). The receptor was isolated from a woman aged 25 to 39 in good health and CMV-seropositive. CDR3 DNA sequence: TGTGCCAGCAGTTCGCCTTGGGGGAGGGGTGGCTACACCTTC. Translated: CASSSPWGRGGYTF.